This T cell receptor beta chain was retrieved from a study of cytomegalovirus exposure and HLA in healthy donors. The trim removed 6 bases at V and 4 bases at J, leaving 4 bases unmatched. This CDR3 has 14 amino acids. Germline V CDR1 and CDR2: LNHDA, SQIVND (reference sequence). Both 60 Vbeta primers and 13 Jbeta primers went into the PCR. Profiling relied on immunoSEQ multiplex PCR, and the TCRdb table lists in-frame clones only, not all of them. The sample has almost 85,000 clones; approximately 78% are singletons. Study results and caveats: According to the study, around 150 TCR beta chains were cytomegalovirus-associated.

Regarding this clone: Its specificity is not known.

This TCR was sampled from a male donor in good health and CMV-seropositive. Sequencing used PBMCs. V is TRBV19 and J is TRBJ2-2; 8 bases agree with TRBD1. The CDR3 loop is CASRRQGITGELFF. The DNA for the CDR3 is TGTGCCAGTAGAAGACAGGGGATCACCGGGGAGCTGTTTTTT.